The clone carrying this T cell receptor (beta chain) was seen many times. These data are taken from a study of patients and donors after allogeneic stem cell transplantation. TCRdb reprocessed the RT-PCR reads via MiXCR and lists one record per CDR3 protein. The sample carries under 95,000 distinct CDR3 sequences, less than 5% recorded once. The CDR3 runs 17 residues. Germline V gene data show CDR1 as SGDLS and CDR2 as YYNGEE. V was cut by 1 base and J by 3 bases, with 19 bases left in between. This rearrangement joins TRBV9 to TRBJ1-1; TRBD1 might be the D (5 bases). Sequencing was done on a sample of blood, either unsorted or a sorted T cell fraction (not recorded which). The origin of this receptor is a human donor who was either an allogeneic HSCT recipient or a stem cell or donor lymphocyte infusion donor (not recorded which). It is not recorded whose cells these are; they may come from a transplant donor. The CDR3 DNA sequence: TGTGCCAGCAGCGTATCATTGGGGCAGGGCTTATACACTGAAGCTTTCTTT. Amino acid sequence: CASSVSLGQGLYTEAFF.